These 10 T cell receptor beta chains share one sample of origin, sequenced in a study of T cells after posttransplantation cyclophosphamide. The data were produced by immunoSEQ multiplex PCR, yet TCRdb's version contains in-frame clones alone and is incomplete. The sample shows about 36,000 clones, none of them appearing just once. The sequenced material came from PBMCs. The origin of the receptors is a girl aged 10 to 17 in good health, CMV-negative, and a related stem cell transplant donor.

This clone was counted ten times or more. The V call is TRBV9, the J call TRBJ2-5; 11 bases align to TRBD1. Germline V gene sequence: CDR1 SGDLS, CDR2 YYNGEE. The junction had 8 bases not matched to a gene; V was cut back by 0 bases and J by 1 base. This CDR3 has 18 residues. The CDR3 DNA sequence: TGTGCCAGCAGCGTAGCCTTGCCGGGACAGGGGGGCCAAGAGACCCAGTACTTC. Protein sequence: CASSVALPGQGGQETQYF. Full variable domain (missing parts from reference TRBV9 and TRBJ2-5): DSGVTQTPKHLITATGQRVTLRCSPRSGDLSVYWYQQSLDQGLQFLIQYYNGEERAKGNILERFSAQQFPDLHSELNLSSLELGDSALYFCASSVALPGQGGQETQYFGPGTRLLVL.

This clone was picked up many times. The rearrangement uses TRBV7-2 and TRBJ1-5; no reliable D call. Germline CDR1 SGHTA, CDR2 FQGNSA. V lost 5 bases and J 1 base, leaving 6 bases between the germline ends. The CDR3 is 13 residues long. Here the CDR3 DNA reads TGTGCCAGCAGCCCTAGCAGCAATCAGCCCCAGCATTTT. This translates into CASSPSSNQPQHF.

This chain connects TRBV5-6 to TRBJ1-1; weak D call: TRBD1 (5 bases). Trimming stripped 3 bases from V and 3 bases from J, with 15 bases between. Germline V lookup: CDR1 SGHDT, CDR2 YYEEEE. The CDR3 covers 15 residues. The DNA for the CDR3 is TGTGCCAGCAGCTGGGGTCGGGGGTTGGACACTGAAGCTTTCTTT. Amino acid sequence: CASSWGRGLDTEAFF.

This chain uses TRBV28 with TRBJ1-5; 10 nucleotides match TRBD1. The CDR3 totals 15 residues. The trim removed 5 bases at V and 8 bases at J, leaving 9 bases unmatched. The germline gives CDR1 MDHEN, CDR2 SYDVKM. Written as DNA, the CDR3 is TGTGCCAGCAGTCCGCCGGGACAGGGGTTTAAGCCCCAGCATTTT. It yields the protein CASSPPGQGFKPQHF. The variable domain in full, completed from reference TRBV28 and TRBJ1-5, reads DVKVTQSSRYLVKRTGEKVFLECVQDMDHENMFWYRQDPGLGLRLIYFSYDVKMKEKGDIPEGYSVSREKKERFSLILESASTNQTSMYLCASSPPGQGFKPQHFGDGTRLSIL.

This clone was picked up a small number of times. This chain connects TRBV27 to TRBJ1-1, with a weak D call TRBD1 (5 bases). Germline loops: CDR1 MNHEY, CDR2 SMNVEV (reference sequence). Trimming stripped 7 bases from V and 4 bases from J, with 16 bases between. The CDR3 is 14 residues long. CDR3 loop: CASTFSMGGTEAFF. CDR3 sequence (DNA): TGTGCCAGCACCTTCTCTATGGGGGGCACTGAAGCTTTCTTT.

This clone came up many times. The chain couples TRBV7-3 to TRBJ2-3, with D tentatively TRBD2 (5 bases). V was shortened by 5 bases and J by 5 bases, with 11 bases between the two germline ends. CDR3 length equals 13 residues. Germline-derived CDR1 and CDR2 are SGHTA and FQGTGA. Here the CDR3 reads CASSRESLDTQYF. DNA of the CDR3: TGTGCCAGCAGCAGGGAGAGTTTAGATACGCAGTATTTT.

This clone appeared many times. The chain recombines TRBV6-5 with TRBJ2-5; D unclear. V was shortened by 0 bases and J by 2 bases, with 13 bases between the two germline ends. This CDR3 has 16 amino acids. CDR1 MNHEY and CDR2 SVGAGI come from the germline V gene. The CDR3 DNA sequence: TGTGCCAGCAGTTACTCTGGCGCAGGCCATCAAGAGACCCAGTACTTC. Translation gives CASSYSGAGHQETQYF.

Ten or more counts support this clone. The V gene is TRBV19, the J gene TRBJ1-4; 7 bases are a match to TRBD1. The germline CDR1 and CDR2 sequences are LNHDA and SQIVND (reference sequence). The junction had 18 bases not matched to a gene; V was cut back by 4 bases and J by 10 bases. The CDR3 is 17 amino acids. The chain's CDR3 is CASSTLAGTELRGKLFF. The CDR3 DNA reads TGTGCCAGTAGTACACTTGCCGGGACAGAATTACGAGGAAAACTGTTTTTT. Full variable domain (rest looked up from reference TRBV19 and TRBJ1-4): DGGITQSPKYLFRKEGQNVTLSCEQNLNHDAMYWYRQDPGQGLRLIYYSQIVNDFQKGDIAEGYSVSREKKESFPLTVTSAQKNPTAFYLCASSTLAGTELRGKLFFGSGTQLSVL.

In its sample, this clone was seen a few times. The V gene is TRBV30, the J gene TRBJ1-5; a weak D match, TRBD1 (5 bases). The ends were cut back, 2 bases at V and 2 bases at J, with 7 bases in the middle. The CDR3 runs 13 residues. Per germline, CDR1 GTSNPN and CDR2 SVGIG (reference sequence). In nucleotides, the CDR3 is TGTGCCTGGAGTAAGGGGCGCAATCAGCCCCAGCATTTT. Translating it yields CAWSKGRNQPQHF.

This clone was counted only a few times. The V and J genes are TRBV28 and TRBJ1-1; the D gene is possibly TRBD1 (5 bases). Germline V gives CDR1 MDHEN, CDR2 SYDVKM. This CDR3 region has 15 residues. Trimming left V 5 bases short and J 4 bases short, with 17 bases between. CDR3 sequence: CASSLRQGGGTEAFF. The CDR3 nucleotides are TGTGCCAGCAGTCTTCGCCAGGGTGGTGGCACTGAAGCTTTCTTT.